Listed below are T cell receptor beta chains from one sample, sequenced in a study of T cell responses to AZD1222 COVID-19 vaccine. Method: immunoSEQ multiplex PCR; TCRdb's copy keeps in-frame clones and lacks some. The table has about 130,000 clones, approximately 90% seen once; the top ten hold approximately 1.1%. This sample comprised peripheral blood, obtained 28 days after the second AZD1222 dose. These receptors were taken from an adult who received the AZD1222 COVID-19 vaccine. CDR3s include the opening cysteine and the closing phenylalanine or tryptophan. Fields, in order: V gene, D gene, J gene, clone size, CDR3 protein, CDR3 DNA. D genes are given only for firm matches. Some rows have no size entry. The others give once, few or many, or a class for an expanded clone.

>TRBV18|-|TRBJ2-7|-
CASSPGGLPPYEQYF
TGTGCCAGCTCACCAGGAGGGCTCCCCCCCTACGAGCAGTACTTC
>TRBV7-6|-|TRBJ2-2|-
CASSPITGELFF
TGTGCCAGCAGCCCAATCACCGGGGAGCTGTTTTTT
>TRBV28|-|TRBJ2-3|-
CASRGTDTQYF
TGTGCCAGCAGAGGCACAGATACGCAGTATTTT
>TRBV20-1|-|TRBJ1-2|-
CSASGIYGYTF
TGCAGTGCTTCGGGGATCTATGGCTACACCTTC
>TRBV6-5|-|TRBJ1-3|-
CASSQGGVSGNTIYF
TGTGCCAGCAGCCAAGGGGGGGTGTCTGGAAACACCATATATTTT
>TRBV19|TRBD1|TRBJ2-7|-
CASSIASGTGPQEQYF
TGTGCCAGTAGTATCGCTTCGGGGACAGGGCCACAGGAGCAGTACTTC
>TRBV5-1|TRBD1|TRBJ1-2|-
CASSPDRESHTF
TGCGCCAGCAGCCCGGACAGGGAATCCCACACCTTC
>TRBV2|-|TRBJ1-2|-
CASSDQGAYGYTF
TGTGCCAGCAGTGATCAGGGAGCCTATGGCTACACCTTC
>TRBV6-5|-|TRBJ2-1|-
CASSYGLGRYNEQFF
TGTGCCAGCAGTTACGGGTTAGGGCGGTACAATGAGCAGTTCTTC
>TRBV5-1|-|TRBJ1-2|-
CASSLDRTANYGYTF
TGCGCCAGCAGCTTGGACAGAACGGCGAACTATGGCTACACCTTC
>TRBV12-3/TRBV12-4|-|TRBJ2-2|-
CASNLLNTGELFF
TGTGCCAGCAATCTACTGAACACCGGGGAGCTGTTTTTT
>TRBV6-1|TRBD1|TRBJ1-1|-
CASSETRGFIEAFF
TGTGCCAGCAGTGAAACCAGGGGGTTCATTGAAGCTTTCTTT
>TRBV19|TRBD2|TRBJ2-1|-
CASSSLGGAGGPHEQFF
TGTGCCAGTAGCTCTCTCGGAGGAGCGGGAGGGCCTCATGAGCAGTTCTTC
>TRBV15|-|TRBJ1-5|-
CATSRGDQNSNQPQHF
TGTGCCACCAGCAGAGGGGACCAAAATAGCAATCAGCCCCAGCATTTT
>TRBV25-1|-|TRBJ1-1|-
CASSPTGMNTEAFF
TGTGCCAGCAGTCCGACGGGAATGAACACTGAAGCTTTCTTT
>TRBV5-1|TRBD1|TRBJ2-1|-
CASSATGTGLWNEQFF
TGCGCCAGCAGCGCCACCGGGACAGGGCTTTGGAATGAGCAGTTCTTC
>TRBV7-8|-|TRBJ1-5|-
CASSLSIGGGDGQPQHF
TGTGCCAGCAGCCTATCCATTGGGGGGGGTGATGGTCAGCCCCAGCATTTT
>TRBV7-9|-|TRBJ2-1|-
CASSFEYLAMQFF
TGTGCCAGCAGCTTTGAATATTTGGCAATGCAGTTCTTC
>TRBV27|-|TRBJ1-6|-
CASSLGGGGSPLHF
TGTGCCAGCAGTTTAGGGGGAGGGGGGTCACCCCTCCACTTT
>TRBV10-2|-|TRBJ2-4|-
CASRTTKVAKNIQYF
TGCGCCAGCAGGACCACTAAGGTAGCCAAAAACATTCAGTACTTC
>TRBV11-3|-|TRBJ2-1|-
CASSLGFSYNEQFF
TGTGCCAGCAGCTTAGGTTTCTCTTACAATGAGCAGTTCTTC
>TRBV5-1|TRBD1|TRBJ2-7|once
CASSTGQSLLEQYF
TGCGCCAGCAGCACGGGACAGTCCCTCTTGGAGCAGTACTTC
>TRBV21-1|-|TRBJ1-4|-
CASSKPDRSNEKLFF
TGTGCCAGCAGCAAACCCGACAGATCCAATGAAAAACTGTTTTTT
>TRBV28|-|TRBJ2-7|-
CASSFNTGGVYEQYF
TGTGCCAGCAGTTTCAACACCGGAGGCGTCTACGAGCAGTACTTC
>TRBV7-3|-|TRBJ1-3|once
CASSLWPGPGNTIYF
TGTGCCAGCAGCTTATGGCCGGGGCCTGGAAACACCATATATTTT
>TRBV19|TRBD2|TRBJ2-1|-
CASTPTTLASGYNEQFF
TGTGCCAGTACTCCAACAACCTTGGCTAGCGGATACAATGAGCAGTTCTTC
>TRBV5-4|-|TRBJ2-3|-
CASSLGQGPTDTQYF
TGTGCCAGCAGCTTGGGGCAGGGACCCACAGATACGCAGTATTTT
>TRBV18|TRBD2|TRBJ2-5|-
CASSPGVTAGAGYQETQYF
TGTGCCAGCTCACCAGGGGTGACAGCGGGAGCTGGGTACCAAGAGACCCAGTACTTC
>TRBV19|-|TRBJ2-3|once
CASSRLSTDTQYF
TGTGCCAGTAGTAGGCTTTCCACAGATACGCAGTATTTT
>TRBV3-1/TRBV3-2|-|TRBJ1-2|-
CASSQDTDRNGYTF
TGTGCCAGCAGCCAAGATACTGACCGGAATGGCTACACCTTC
>TRBV28|TRBD2|TRBJ2-2|-
CASPKAERGNTGELFF
TGTGCCAGTCCTAAAGCGGAGCGGGGAAACACCGGGGAGCTGTTTTTT